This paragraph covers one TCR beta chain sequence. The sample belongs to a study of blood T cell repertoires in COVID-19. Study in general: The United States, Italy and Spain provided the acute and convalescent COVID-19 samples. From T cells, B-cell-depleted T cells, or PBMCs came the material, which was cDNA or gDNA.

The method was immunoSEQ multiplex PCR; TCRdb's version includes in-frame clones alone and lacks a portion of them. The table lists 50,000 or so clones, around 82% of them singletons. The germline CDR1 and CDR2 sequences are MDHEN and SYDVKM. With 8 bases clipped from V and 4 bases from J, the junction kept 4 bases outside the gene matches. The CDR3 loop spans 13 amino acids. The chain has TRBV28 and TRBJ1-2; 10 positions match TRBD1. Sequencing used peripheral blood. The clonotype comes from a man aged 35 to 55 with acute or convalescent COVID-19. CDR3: CASGGQGTYGYTF. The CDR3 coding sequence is TGTGCCAGCGGGGGACAGGGGACCTATGGCTACACCTTC.